These 28 T cell receptor beta chains originate from one sample sequenced in a study of cytomegalovirus exposure and HLA in healthy donors. PCR amplification relied on 60 Vbeta primers (plus 13 Jbeta primers). The protocol was immunoSEQ multiplex PCR, while the TCRdb copy is restricted to in-frame clones and leaves out a portion. The repertoire includes about 77,000 clones, 75% to 80% of them detected once, and around 4.3% sits in the top ten. Specimen: PBMCs. Receptors were obtained from a man aged 40-49 years in good health and CMV-seronegative.

DNA for the CDR3: TGTGCCAGTAACCCCGGCGGAGAGAACACTGAAGCTTTCTTT. Protein product: CASNPGGENTEAFF. J is TRBJ1-1 and V is TRBV19; no reliable D call. V shed 7 bases and J shed 1 base, with 13 bases lying between them. The CDR3 runs 14 residues. Germline CDR1 LNHDA, CDR2 SQIVND (reference sequence). Drawing the rest from reference TRBV19 and TRBJ1-1, the complete variable domain is DGGITQSPKYLFRKEGQNVTLSCEQNLNHDAMYWYRQDPGQGLRLIYYSQIVNDFQKGDIAEGYSVSREKKESFPLTVTSAQKNPTAFYLCASNPGGENTEAFFGQGTRLTVV.

The chain carries TRBV25-1 and TRBJ2-1; 13 nucleotides match TRBD2. The germline V gene has CDR1 MGHDK and CDR2 SYGVNS. CDR3 length: 16 residues. V dropped 6 bases and J dropped 7; count of bases not matched to a gene: 9. CDR3 in amino acids: CASSRLAGGEVNEQFF. The CDR3 coding sequence is TGTGCCAGCAGCCGACTAGCGGGAGGTGAGGTAAATGAGCAGTTCTTC.

This chain connects TRBV7-6 to TRBJ2-3, with 7 bases fitting TRBD2. Germline-derived CDR1 and CDR2 are SGHVS and FNYEAQ. This CDR3 comprises 15 residues. V gave up 5 bases and J gave up 3 bases; unmatched junction bases: 8. The CDR3 DNA follows: TGTGCCAGCAGCCTAGGGAGGGGCCGTACAGATACGCAGTATTTT. Encoded protein: CASSLGRGRTDTQYF.

This chain links TRBV6-5 with TRBJ1-1; D possibly corresponds to TRBD1 (6 bases). Trimming removed 6 bases at V and 4 bases at J, with 18 bases between. CDR1 is MNHEY and CDR2 is SVGAGI in the germline V gene. The CDR3 consists of 15 residues. CDR3 residues: CASRTNGQTRTEAFF. The CDR3 bases are TGTGCCAGCAGAACTAACGGACAGACTCGCACTGAAGCTTTCTTT.

The genes are TRBV7-9 and TRBJ1-3, with unresolved D. V lost 5 bases and J 3 bases, leaving 11 bases between the germline ends. Germline-derived CDR1 and CDR2 are SEHNR and FQNEAQ (reference sequence). The CDR3 sequence is 14 residues long. CDR3 protein: CASSKTALGNTIYF. Written as DNA, the CDR3 is TGTGCCAGCAGCAAGACTGCTCTTGGAAACACCATATATTTT.

The genes are TRBV28 and TRBJ2-7, with TRBD2 identical over 7 bases. Trimming removed 6 bases from V and 3 bases from J; junction bases left unmatched: 17. The CDR3 spans 17 residues. Germline V lookup: CDR1 MDHEN, CDR2 SYDVKM. The CDR3 DNA reads as TGTGCCAGCAGCCTATCAGGGAGGGGCAGGGCGGGCTACGAGCAGTACTTC. Its protein is CASSLSGRGRAGYEQYF.

V and J are TRBV19 and TRBJ2-2; tentative D call: TRBD1 (6 bases). The CDR3 consists of 17 residues. Trimming removed 3 bases from V and 7 bases from J, with 21 bases in between. Germline CDR1 and CDR2: LNHDA and SQIVND (reference sequence). For the CDR3, the DNA is TGTGCCAGTAGTATCCCTTTTCACAACAGGGCAGGCGGGGAGCTGTTTTTT. Protein sequence: CASSIPFHNRAGGELFF.

The V and J genes are TRBV7-9 and TRBJ2-1; a possible D gene is TRBD2 (6 bases). Looked up from germline, CDR1 is SEHNR and CDR2 is FQNEAQ (reference sequence). Trimming removed 1 base at V and 0 bases at J, with 19 bases between. The CDR3 has 19 amino acids. This CDR3 is CASSLVVGVAVFSYNEQFF. Written as DNA, the CDR3 is TGTGCCAGCAGCTTAGTAGTAGGGGTAGCGGTCTTCTCCTACAATGAGCAGTTCTTC.

The genes are TRBV7-2 and TRBJ2-5; 15 nucleotides line up with TRBD2. The trim removed 5 bases at V and 5 bases at J, leaving 6 bases unmatched. The germline V gene encodes CDR1 SGHTA and CDR2 FQGNSA. The CDR3 length is 16 residues. The CDR3 protein is CASSNAGTSGRETQYF. CDR3 nucleotides: TGTGCCAGCAGCAACGCCGGGACTAGCGGGAGGGAGACCCAGTACTTC.

In nucleotides, the CDR3 is TGCAGCGTTGAAGGCAGCACTGAAGCTTTCTTT. Amino acid sequence: CSVEGSTEAFF. The chain joins TRBV29-1 to TRBJ1-1, with D unclear. CDR1 and CDR2 from the germline V gene are SQVTM and ANQGSEA. With 1 base removed from V and 4 bases from J, the gap between germline ends came to 4 bases. The CDR3 length is 11 residues.

This clone has just a few counts. The CDR3 nucleotides are TGTGCCAGCTCATATTGGACAGGGGAGGAGACCCAGTACTTC. It is translated as CASSYWTGEETQYF. V usage is TRBV18 and J usage is TRBJ2-5, with TRBD1 matching 9 bases. The V gene's germline CDR1 is KGHSH and CDR2 LQKENI. With V trimmed by 5 bases and J by 5 bases, 6 bases remained unmatched. The CDR3 is made up of 14 amino acids.

CDR3 residues: CASSVGQSYEQYF. Here the CDR3 DNA reads TGTGCCAGCAGCGTAGGACAGTCCTACGAGCAGTACTTC. This chain links TRBV7-8 with TRBJ2-7; maybe TRBD1 (6 bases). The CDR3 has 13 residues. V was clipped by 5 bases and J by 1 base, with 9 bases between them. Germline lookup yields CDR1 SGHVS and CDR2 FQNEAQ.

The rearrangement joins TRBV13 to TRBJ1-3, with 8 positions matching TRBD1. V lost 5 bases and J lost 2; bases outside the gene matches: 2. The germline gives CDR1 PRHDT, CDR2 FYEKMQ (reference sequence). The CDR3 runs 14 residues. The CDR3 bases are TGTGCCAGCAGCCTGGACAGGGCTGGAAACACCATATATTTT. Encoded protein: CASSLDRAGNTIYF.

This clone has only a few counts. The CDR3, as DNA: TGTGCCAGCAGTTTATGGGGGAGCGGGAGGGAGAACGAGCAGTACTTC. This gives the protein CASSLWGSGRENEQYF. V gene TRBV28 combines with J gene TRBJ2-7, with 10 bases that match TRBD2. The CDR3 is 16 residues long. Looked up from germline, CDR1 is MDHEN and CDR2 is SYDVKM. V was pared by 0 bases and J by 5 bases, with 7 bases of the junction left unmatched.

The chain has TRBV15 and TRBJ1-1, with D perhaps TRBD1 (5 bases). V gave up 2 bases and J gave up 6 bases, with 13 bases separating them. Germline V gene lookup returns CDR1 LNHNV and CDR2 YYDKDF (reference sequence). The CDR3 runs to 14 residues. Here the CDR3 DNA reads TGTGCCACCAGCAGAACCCTTATAGGGGCTGAAGCTTTCTTT. It encodes CATSRTLIGAEAFF.

The chain carries TRBV18 and TRBJ2-2, with 10 bases aligning to TRBD2. CDR1 is KGHSH, CDR2 LQKENI, per germline. Germline trimming cut 3 bases from V and 6 bases from J; bases unmatched to any gene: 13. There are 18 residues in the CDR3. DNA of the CDR3: TGTGCCAGCTCACCTCCGGCTAGCGGGAGAGGAAGGGCCGGGGAGCTGTTTTTT. Its translation: CASSPPASGRGRAGELFF.

J is TRBJ1-5 and V is TRBV5-1, with TRBD1 identical over 7 bases. Germline loops: CDR1 SGHRS, CDR2 YFSETQ. This CDR3 is built from 13 residues. V was pared by 5 bases and J by 5 bases, with 4 bases of the junction left unmatched. CDR3 sequence reads: CASSQGGDQPQHF. The CDR3 DNA reads TGCGCCAGCAGTCAAGGGGGCGATCAGCCCCAGCATTTT.

This chain joins TRBV10-3 and TRBJ1-4; 9 positions match TRBD1. Trimming removed 6 bases from V and 5 bases from J; junction bases left unmatched: 7. This CDR3 contains 15 residues. Looked up from germline, CDR1 is ENHRY and CDR2 is SYGVKD. CDR3 nucleotides: TGTGCCATCAGCAGAACGGGACAGGGAAATGAAAAACTGTTTTTT. Translation gives CAISRTGQGNEKLFF.

This chain joins TRBV7-9 and TRBJ2-5, with D possibly matching TRBD2 (6 bases). Deletions cut 6 bases from V and 5 bases from J, with 13 bases between. The germline CDR1 and CDR2 sequences are SEHNR and FQNEAQ (reference sequence). This CDR3 is built from 13 residues. The CDR3 region has the DNA TGTGCCAGCAGGGAGGGACTTAAGGAGACCCAGTACTTC. This encodes CASREGLKETQYF.

This clone was detected only a few times. This chain uses TRBV28 with TRBJ1-4, with D possibly matching TRBD1 (6 bases). CDR1 MDHEN and CDR2 SYDVKM come from the germline V gene. The CDR3 has 13 residues. Trimming left V 6 bases short and J 8 bases short, with 13 bases between. The CDR3 reads CASRTGTPEKLFF. In DNA, the CDR3 is TGTGCCAGCAGGACTGGGACACCCGAAAAACTGTTTTTT.

The V and J genes are TRBV7-8 and TRBJ1-2; D uncertain. The CDR3 runs 13 residues. V was cut by 0 bases and J by 6 bases, with 8 bases left in between. Germline-derived CDR1 and CDR2 are SGHVS and FQNEAQ. The CDR3 protein is CASSLAWADGYTF. The CDR3 DNA is TGTGCCAGCAGCTTAGCGTGGGCCGATGGCTACACCTTC.

This chain links TRBV18 with TRBJ2-2; 13 bases are a match to TRBD2. This CDR3 contains 17 residues. V dropped 6 bases and J dropped 2; count of bases not matched to a gene: 6. Germline CDR1 reads KGHSH; CDR2 reads LQKENI. CDR3 amino acids: CASSLLAGGPNTGELFF. The CDR3 DNA is TGTGCCAGCTCGCTACTAGCGGGAGGGCCCAACACCGGGGAGCTGTTTTTT.

The rearrangement links TRBV19 to TRBJ1-4; TRBD1 agrees at 8 bases. Trimming at V came to 5 bases and at J to 8 bases, leaving 13 bases not matched to a gene. The germline V gene encodes CDR1 LNHDA and CDR2 SQIVND (reference sequence). The CDR3 runs to 16 residues. In nucleotides, the CDR3 is TGTGCCAGTAGTCTCCAAGGACAGGGCTTGGGGGAAAAACTGTTTTTT. Its translation: CASSLQGQGLGEKLFF.

By share, this clone ranks as medium-sized (0.01 to 0.1%). The rearrangement uses TRBV4-3 and TRBJ2-2; TRBD2 is a possible D gene (6 bases). The germline V gene encodes CDR1 LGHNA and CDR2 YSLEER. Between the trimmed V and J ends, which lost 0 bases and 5 bases, there was a span of 13 bases. CDR3 size: 16 residues. The CDR3 spells CASSQDLGRETGELFF. The CDR3 nucleotides are TGCGCCAGCAGCCAAGATCTGGGACGGGAGACCGGGGAGCTGTTTTTT.

A single count supports this clone. The chain is built from TRBV28 and TRBJ2-5, with D perhaps TRBD1 (6 bases). Trimming pared 9 bases from V and 1 base from J, leaving 18 bases between. Germline loops: CDR1 MDHEN, CDR2 SYDVKM. The length of the CDR3 is 15 residues. The CDR3: CASTKPLGGQETQYF. The CDR3 nucleotides read TGTGCCAGTACAAAGCCCCTAGGGGGCCAAGAGACCCAGTACTTC.

The chain joins TRBV2 to TRBJ2-3; D possibly corresponds to TRBD2 (6 bases). This CDR3 is built from 12 residues. CDR1 SNHLY and CDR2 FYNNEI come from the germline V gene. V was clipped by 2 bases and J by 8 bases, with 8 bases between them. The CDR3 coding sequence is TGTGCCAGCAGTGAAATGCGGGGTACGCAGTATTTT. Its protein is CASSEMRGTQYF. Full variable domain (outside the CDR3, taken from reference TRBV2 and TRBJ2-3): EPEVTQTPSHQVTQMGQEVILRCVPISNHLYFYWYRQILGQKVEFLVSFYNNEISEKSEIFDDQFSVERPDGSNFTLKIRSTKLEDSAMYFCASSEMRGTQYFGPGTRLTVL.

The chain couples TRBV29-1 to TRBJ1-1; 7 bases line up with TRBD1. The CDR3 is made up of 18 amino acids. The ends lost 2 bases at V and 3 bases at J; junction bases unmatched: 18. Germline V gene data show CDR1 as SQVTM and CDR2 as ANQGSEA. CDR3 protein: CSVERKGGAMLGDTEAFF. In nucleotides, the CDR3 is TGCAGCGTTGAAAGGAAAGGGGGCGCGATGCTAGGTGACACTGAAGCTTTCTTT.

The chain is built from TRBV10-3 and TRBJ2-1, with TRBD2 matching 10 bases. The CDR3 sequence is 14 residues long. After removal of 6 bases from V and 8 bases from J, the junction contained 7 bases not matched to a gene. Germline V gene data show CDR1 as ENHRY and CDR2 as SYGVKD. The CDR3 sequence: CAIRGAGGPHEQFF. CDR3 sequence (DNA): TGTGCCATCAGGGGAGCGGGAGGGCCGCATGAGCAGTTCTTC.